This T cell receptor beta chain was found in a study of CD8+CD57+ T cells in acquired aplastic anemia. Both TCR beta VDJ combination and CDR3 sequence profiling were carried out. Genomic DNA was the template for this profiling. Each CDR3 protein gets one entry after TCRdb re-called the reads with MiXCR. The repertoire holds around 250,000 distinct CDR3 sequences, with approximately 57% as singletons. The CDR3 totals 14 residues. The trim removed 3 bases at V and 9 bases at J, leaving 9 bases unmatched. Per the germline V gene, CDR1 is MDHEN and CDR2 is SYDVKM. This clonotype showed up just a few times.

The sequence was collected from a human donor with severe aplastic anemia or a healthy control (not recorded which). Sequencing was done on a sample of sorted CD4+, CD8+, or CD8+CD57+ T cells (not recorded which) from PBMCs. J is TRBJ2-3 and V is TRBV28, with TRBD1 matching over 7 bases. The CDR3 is CASSFWGQLRTQYF. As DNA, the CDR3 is TGTGCCAGCAGTTTCTGGGGACAGCTTCGGACGCAGTATTTT.